What follows describes a single T cell receptor (beta chain). Antigen unknown. No fewer than 5.5 micrograms of total RNA were isolated from every sample. V was trimmed by 0 bases and J by 4 bases, leaving 11 bases between them. This CDR3 is built from 15 residues. This sample was included in a study of blood T cells in healthy people across ages. Regarding the study as a whole: There were more naive CD4+ cells and higher diversity in long-lived donors than in aged donors. No conclusive comparison of naive versus antigen-experienced cells was possible with unsorted PBMCs.

Through a sample-barcoded 5' primer and a J-beta primer mix, a second PCR was run for roughly 6 to 11 cycles. MiXCR, applied by TCRdb to the 5' RACE reads, yields one record per CDR3 protein. The table has about 700,000 distinct CDR3 sequences, roughly 32% seen once; the top ten hold approximately 15%. The rearrangement uses TRBV12-3 or TRBV12-4 and TRBJ2-3; D is ambiguous. Sequencing input: blood. The sequence was collected from a woman aged 80 or over in good health. CDR3 in amino acids: CASSLAVVVADTQYF. The CDR3 region has the DNA TGTGCCAGCAGTTTAGCGGTCGTGGTAGCAGATACGCAGTATTTT.